This T cell receptor beta chain appears in the sequencing data of a study of blood T cell repertoires in COVID-19. As for the study in general: Researchers got acute and convalescent COVID-19 samples from the United States, Italy and Spain. PBMCs, B-cell-depleted T cells, or T cells were the source of the cDNA or gDNA that made up the material.

As processed by the authors: Estimates of nucleated cell counts were drawn from the amplification of reference gene primers. Generated by immunoSEQ multiplex PCR, the TCRdb table keeps only in-frame clones and is missing some. The V and J calls and the clone size are those of that table, but D and trimming were determined from the DNA. The sample has some 140,000 clones, roughly 80% seen once. The CDR3 has 15 residues. Trimming removed 6 bases from V and 6 bases from J; junction bases left unmatched: 9. The V gene's germline CDR1 is SNHLY and CDR2 FYNNEI. Sequencing was carried out using peripheral blood. The TCR comes from a man of 80 years or more with acute or convalescent COVID-19. The V call is TRBV2, the J call TRBJ1-5, with 9 bases lining up with TRBD1. This CDR3 is CASRLDRGSSQPQHF. The CDR3 DNA sequence: TGTGCCAGCAGATTGGACAGGGGAAGCTCTCAGCCCCAGCATTTT.